Listed below are T cell receptor beta chains from one sample, sequenced in a study of cytomegalovirus exposure and HLA in healthy donors. The data were produced by immunoSEQ multiplex PCR, yet TCRdb's version contains in-frame clones alone and is incomplete. In the table there are more than 95,000 clones, 75% to 85% of which are singletons. Sequencing used PBMCs. Receptors were obtained from a man aged 18 to 35 in good health and CMV-seronegative. CDR3s include the opening cysteine and the closing phenylalanine or tryptophan. The D gene is left open where the match is weak. Size is stated for part of the rows, as once, few or many counts, or as a class when the clone is expanded.

. 13 TRBJ2-7 . TRBV6-5 TGTGCCAGCAGACCAGGGGCCCCCTACGAGCAGTACTTC CASRPGAPYEQYF
. 13 TRBJ2-7 TRBD1 TRBV7-3 TGTGCCAGCAGCACGGGACAGGCCGACGAGCAGTACTTC CASSTGQADEQYF
once 15 TRBJ1-1 TRBD1 TRBV5-1 TGCGCCAGCACCGGGGACAGGGGGCTGTATACTGAAGCTTTCTTT CASTGDRGLYTEAFF
. 15 TRBJ2-7 TRBD1 TRBV6-1 TGTGCCAGCAGTGAACTCGGGACAGGGGTCTACGAGCAGTACTTC CASSELGTGVYEQYF
. 15 TRBJ2-5 . TRBV7-8 TGTGCCAGCAGCTTAGGAGGGGGGGCCTGGGAGACCCAGTACTTC CASSLGGGAWETQYF
. 15 TRBJ2-5 TRBD2 TRBV5-4 TGTGCCAGCAGCAAGGGACTAGCGGAAGAGGGGACCCAGTACTTC CASSKGLAEEGTQYF
. 15 TRBJ2-2 TRBD1 TRBV7-3 TGTGCCAGCAGCTATCAGGGGGCGCGGACCGGGGAGCTGTTTTTT CASSYQGARTGELFF
. 15 TRBJ2-3 TRBD1 TRBV7-8 TGTGCCAGCAGCTTTATTGACAGGGTAACAGATACGCAGTATTTT CASSFIDRVTDTQYF
. 16 TRBJ2-1 TRBD2 TRBV30 TGTGCCTGGAGTGTGGGACTAGCGGGAGGCCACAATGAGCAGTTCTTC CAWSVGLAGGHNEQFF
once 15 TRBJ2-1 TRBD2 TRBV4-2 TGTGCCAGCAGCCAAGTAGGACTAGCCCTCAATGAGCAGTTCTTC CASSQVGLALNEQFF
. 14 TRBJ1-1 . TRBV5-1 TGTGCCAGCAGCCCCTGGGGGCTGAACACTGAAGCTTTCTTT CASSPWGLNTEAFF
. 15 TRBJ1-2 . TRBV7-9 TGTGCCAGCAGCTTAGAGGAAGAACTAGACTATGGCTACACCTTC CASSLEEELDYGYTF
. 13 TRBJ1-2 . TRBV2 TGTGCCAGCAAGTTCGGGACACAAGATGGCTACACCTTC CASKFGTQDGYTF
. 17 TRBJ2-2 TRBD2 TRBV5-8 TGTGCCAGCAGCTTGGCGTGGACTAGCGGATTCACCGGGGAGCTGTTTTTT CASSLAWTSGFTGELFF
. 12 TRBJ1-2 . TRBV28 TGTGCCAGCAGTTTAAGAGGAGATGGCTACACCTTC CASSLRGDGYTF
. 16 TRBJ2-1 . TRBV11-2 TGTGCCAGCAGCCCGATTCGCAAGGGACATTACAATGAGCAGTTCTTC CASSPIRKGHYNEQFF
. 13 TRBJ2-3 . TRBV6-4 TGTGCCAGCAGTGACACGATAGCAGATACGCAGTATTTT CASSDTIADTQYF
. 14 TRBJ1-4 TRBD1 TRBV7-2 TGTGCCAGCAGCGAGACAGGGGGATATGAAAAACTGTTTTTT CASSETGGYEKLFF
. 16 TRBJ2-3 TRBD1 TRBV5-1 TGCGCCAGCAGCTCAGACAGGGTGGAAAGCACAGATACGCAGTATTTT CASSSDRVESTDTQYF
. 13 TRBJ2-7 TRBD1 TRBV23-1 TGCGCCAGCAGCCGAGGACAGGGGTACGAGCAGTACTTC CASSRGQGYEQYF
. 11 TRBJ2-5 . TRBV30 TGTGCCTCGGAGGCTGGGGAGACCCAGTACTTC CASEAGETQYF
. 16 TRBJ1-1 TRBD1 TRBV5-5 TGTGCCAGCAGCTTAGCAGGGGGCCAGGTGAACACTGAAGCTTTCTTT CASSLAGGQVNTEAFF
. 16 TRBJ1-2 TRBD1 TRBV7-3 TGTGCCAGCAGCACCAATGGACAGGGCTCGTCTGGGGGCTACACCTTC CASSTNGQGSSGGYTF
. 15 TRBJ1-2 TRBD1 TRBV5-4 TGTGCCAGCAGCCCAGGGACAGAGGACATTTATGGCTACACCTTC CASSPGTEDIYGYTF
. 15 TRBJ2-7 TRBD1 TRBV10-1 TGCGCCAGCAGTGAACGGGACAGCGGCCCCTACGAGCAGTACTTC CASSERDSGPYEQYF
once 14 TRBJ2-1 TRBD2 TRBV6-1 TGTGCCAGCAGCCCAGTCACTAGCGGCGATGAGCAGTTCTTC CASSPVTSGDEQFF
. 14 TRBJ1-2 . TRBV6-5 TGTGCCAGCAGTCCCCGTTCTCTAAACTATGGCTACACCTTC CASSPRSLNYGYTF
. 14 TRBJ1-2 TRBD1 TRBV5-4 TGTGCCAGCAGCTCGGGACAGGGCAACTATGGCTACACCTTC CASSSGQGNYGYTF
. 13 TRBJ2-2 . TRBV28 TGTGCCATCCCCGGGGTAAACACCGGGGAGCTGTTTTTT CAIPGVNTGELFF
. 14 TRBJ2-2 TRBD1 TRBV11-2 TGTGCCAGCAGCCGGGACAGGGGGTCCGGGGAGCTGTTTTTT CASSRDRGSGELFF
. 16 TRBJ1-1 TRBD1 TRBV5-6 TGTGCCAGCAGCTCGGGACAGGGATACTGGGACACTGAAGCTTTCTTT CASSSGQGYWDTEAFF
. 14 TRBJ2-2 . TRBV6-5 TGTGCCAGCAGAGCCATGTGGAACACCGGGGAGCTGTTTTTT CASRAMWNTGELFF
. 15 TRBJ1-2 . TRBV9 TGTGCCAGCAGCGTAATGGGAGGGTATGTTTATGGCTACACCTTC CASSVMGGYVYGYTF
. 13 TRBJ2-3 . TRBV2 TGTGCCAGCAGGCAGGGTAGCACAGATACGCAGTATTTT CASRQGSTDTQYF
once 17 TRBJ1-4 TRBD1 TRBV19 TGTGCCAGTAGTATAGAGGGACAGCTAATCCCAAATGAAAAACTGTTTTTT CASSIEGQLIPNEKLFF
. 14 TRBJ2-5 . TRBV5-4 TGTGCCAGCAGCTTGGTGGCTAGCAGAGAGACCCAGTACTTC CASSLVASRETQYF
once 16 TRBJ2-5 TRBD2 TRBV5-1 TGCGCCAGCAGCCCTATTGGACTAGCGGGAGCGGAGACCCAGTACTTC CASSPIGLAGAETQYF
. 15 TRBJ1-1 . TRBV10-1 TGCGCCAGCAGTGAGGACACCCCCGGCTGGACTGAAGCTTTCTTT CASSEDTPGWTEAFF
. 15 TRBJ1-2 . TRBV27 TGTGCCAGCAGTTTATCGCTTGGAGCCTACGGTGGCTACACCTTC CASSLSLGAYGGYTF
. 15 TRBJ2-1 TRBD1 TRBV9 TGTGCCAGCAGCGTAACCGGGACAGGGGTCTATGAGCAGTTCTTC CASSVTGTGVYEQFF
. 15 TRBJ2-7 . TRBV7-9 TGTGCCAGCAGCTTTGCGGGACAGAGCTCCTACGAGCAGTACTTC CASSFAGQSSYEQYF
. 14 TRBJ1-1 . TRBV30 TGTGCCTGGAGTGCACGGGGGGGGAACACTGAAGCTTTCTTT CAWSARGGNTEAFF
. 15 TRBJ2-7 . TRBV27 TGTGCCAGCAGTTTGTTCAGCGCGACGACCTACGAGCAGTACTTC CASSLFSATTYEQYF
once 15 TRBJ2-5 . TRBV7-7 TGTGCCAGCAGCGCCTCCGGGACTTTCCAAGAGACCCAGTACTTC CASSASGTFQETQYF
. 15 TRBJ2-3 TRBD1 TRBV29-1 TGCAGCGTTCTTCCGGGACAGGGGAACACAGATACGCAGTATTTT CSVLPGQGNTDTQYF
. 12 TRBJ1-1 TRBD1 TRBV6-5 TGTGCCAGCAGTTTCGGGACAGGGGAAGCTTTCTTT CASSFGTGEAFF
. 13 TRBJ2-1 . TRBV5-4 TGTGCCAGCAGCTTGCCCGTGGCGGGAGAGCAGTTCTTC CASSLPVAGEQFF
. 16 TRBJ1-5 . TRBV2 TGTGCCAGCAGTGAGGGAGGAACGGGATACAATCAGCCCCAGCATTTT CASSEGGTGYNQPQHF
once 13 TRBJ2-5 . TRBV7-2 TGTGCCAGCAACTTTAAGCGGGAAGAGACCCAGTACTTC CASNFKREETQYF
. 12 TRBJ1-2 TRBD1 TRBV6-5 TGTGCCAGCAGGACAGGGGCAACTGGCTACACCTTC CASRTGATGYTF
. 15 TRBJ2-7 . TRBV7-2 TGTGCCAGCAGCCTGACGGAGGGGAAAAACTACGAGCAGTACTTC CASSLTEGKNYEQYF
. 15 TRBJ1-2 TRBD1 TRBV11-1 TGTGCCAGCAGCCCGCGCGACAGGGGGCACTATGGCTACACCTTC CASSPRDRGHYGYTF
. 15 TRBJ2-3 . TRBV6-1 TGTGCCAGCAGTGACCCCCAGCGGGCCACAGATACGCAGTATTTT CASSDPQRATDTQYF
. 17 TRBJ2-3 TRBD2 TRBV11-2 TGTGCCAGCAGCTTAGCGGCCCTAGCGGGAACTACAGATACGCAGTATTTT CASSLAALAGTTDTQYF
. 13 TRBJ2-3 . TRBV5-4 TGTGCCAGCGGAGCTGAGTACACAGATACGCAGTATTTT CASGAEYTDTQYF
few 14 TRBJ2-7 . TRBV28 TGTGCCAGCAGTTCAGGGGATAATTCCTACGAGCAGTACTTC CASSSGDNSYEQYF
. 15 TRBJ2-7 TRBD2 TRBV5-5 TGTGCCAGCAGCTTGATCGGTAGCGGGAGTGCCGAGCAGTACTTC CASSLIGSGSAEQYF
. 18 TRBJ2-4 . TRBV21-1 TGTGCCAGCAGCAAAGAGCACAGGGCAGTACTAGCCAAAAACATTCAGTACTTC CASSKEHRAVLAKNIQYF
. 15 TRBJ1-1 . TRBV9 TGTGCCAGCAGCGTAGCTGGGGACATGAACACTGAAGCTTTCTTT CASSVAGDMNTEAFF
. 12 TRBJ2-3 . TRBV7-3 TGTGCCAGCAGCTTGGACAGTCATACGCAGTATTTT CASSLDSHTQYF